These 13 T cell receptor beta chains were all obtained from the same sample, sequenced in a study of chemoradiotherapy in HPV16-positive cancers. Method: immunoSEQ multiplex PCR; TCRdb's copy keeps in-frame clones and lacks some. The data contain 9,500 to 15,000 clones, approximately 90% of them singletons. The specimen was blood, collected from a patient who underwent chemoradiotherapy. These receptor sequences come from a human donor with HPV-associated anogenital cancer.

The gene calls are TRBV7-2 and TRBJ2-1; 9 bases align to TRBD1. The CDR3 extends over 17 amino acids. Germline loops: CDR1 SGHTA, CDR2 FQGNSA. V lost 5 bases and J lost 3; bases outside the gene matches: 11. CDR3: CASSVLPGQGFYNEQFF. CDR3 DNA sequence: TGTGCCAGCAGCGTACTTCCGGGACAGGGATTCTACAATGAGCAGTTCTTC.

The V gene is TRBV4-3, the J gene TRBJ2-7; D is unclear. Germline-derived CDR1 and CDR2 are LGHNA and YSLEER. This CDR3 is 15 amino acids long. Trimming took off 0 bases at V and 0 bases at J, with 9 bases between the two ends. CDR3 DNA: TGCGCCAGCAGCCAAGATCTTAGCAGCTCCTACGAGCAGTACTTC. Translated, it gives CASSQDLSSSYEQYF.

This chain links TRBV21-1 with TRBJ1-1. TRBV21-1 is a pseudogene locus. This CDR3 is built from 14 residues. This CDR3 reads CASSKLRVYTEAFF. CDR3 coding DNA: TGTGCCAGCAGCAAATTAAGGGTGTACACTGAAGCTTTCTTT.

V is TRBV10-2 and J is TRBJ2-7; 8 bases are shared with TRBD2. Germline assignment: CDR1 WSHSY and CDR2 SAAADI. There are 13 residues in the CDR3. With 6 bases clipped from V and 0 bases from J, the junction kept 1 base outside the gene matches. The CDR3 is CASSLAGSYEQYF. The CDR3 nucleotides are TGCGCCAGCAGCCTAGCGGGCTCCTACGAGCAGTACTTC.

The rearrangement joins TRBV18 to TRBJ2-7; D is perhaps TRBD1 (6 bases). V dropped 6 bases and J dropped 7 bases, with 19 bases sitting between them. Germline CDR1 and CDR2: KGHSH and LQKENI. There are 14 residues in the CDR3. The CDR3 DNA reads as TGTGCCAGCTCCCCCTCCGAGGACAGAAATGAGCAGTACTTC. Its translation: CASSPSEDRNEQYF.

The V call is TRBV4-3, the J call TRBJ2-7, with 8 bases matching TRBD2. CDR1 and CDR2 (germline): LGHNA, YSLEER. V shed 2 bases, J shed 0 bases, and the junction held 12 bases outside the gene matches. CDR3 size: 18 residues. The CDR3 protein is CASSQILTSGLSSYEQYF. In DNA, the CDR3 is TGCGCCAGCAGCCAAATTCTTACTAGCGGTCTGAGCTCCTACGAGCAGTACTTC.

V is TRBV19 and J is TRBJ2-5, with TRBD2 identical over 15 bases. Trimming at V came to 4 bases and at J to 3 bases, leaving 3 bases not matched to a gene. The CDR3 sequence is 16 residues long. The germline CDR1 and CDR2 sequences are LNHDA and SQIVND (reference sequence). The CDR3 coding sequence is TGTGCCAGTAGTACGGGACTAGCGGGGGGAAAAGAGACCCAGTACTTC. Residues: CASSTGLAGGKETQYF.

The V call is TRBV19, the J call TRBJ2-7; TRBD2 agrees at 7 bases. Germline values: CDR1 LNHDA, CDR2 SQIVND (reference sequence). Germline trimming cut 0 bases from V and 4 bases from J; bases unmatched to any gene: 6. The CDR3 length is 15 residues. DNA of the CDR3: TGTGCCAGTAGTATAGAGGCCGCGGGGGAATACGAGCAGTACTTC. It is translated as CASSIEAAGEYEQYF.

The CDR3 sequence is CASSLGVGGQSGNTIYF. In nucleotides, the CDR3 is TGTGCCAGCAGCTTGGGCGTCGGGGGGCAATCAGGAAACACCATATATTTT. The chain has TRBV7-2 and TRBJ1-3, with a possible D match to TRBD1 (6 bases). CDR1 is SGHTA and CDR2 is FQGNSA in the germline V gene. V was trimmed by 3 bases and J by 4 bases, leaving 19 bases between them. This CDR3 has 17 amino acids.

This chain links TRBV19 with TRBJ2-7; 10 bases are shared with TRBD1. The V segment lost 0 bases and the J segment 1 base; nucleotides outside the gene matches: 12. The CDR3 extends over 19 amino acids. CDR1 LNHDA and CDR2 SQIVND come from the germline V gene (reference sequence). The CDR3: CASSIDPTGGPTGSYEQYF. Here the CDR3 DNA reads TGTGCCAGTAGTATAGATCCGACAGGGGGCCCAACGGGGTCCTACGAGCAGTACTTC. Based on the CDR3 plus reference TRBV19 and TRBJ2-7, the full variable domain is DGGITQSPKYLFRKEGQNVTLSCEQNLNHDAMYWYRQDPGQGLRLIYYSQIVNDFQKGDIAEGYSVSREKKESFPLTVTSAQKNPTAFYLCASSIDPTGGPTGSYEQYFGPGTRLTVT.

This clone was detected once. This chain connects TRBV30 to TRBJ2-2; TRBD1 aligns across 8 bases. The V segment lost 3 bases and the J segment 6 bases; nucleotides outside the gene matches: 9. The CDR3 spans 15 residues. The germline V gene encodes CDR1 GTSNPN and CDR2 SVGIG (reference sequence). CDR3 nucleotides: TGTGCCTGGAGCGAACAGGGGGGTCACGCCGGGGAGCTGTTTTTT. This translates into CAWSEQGGHAGELFF.

This clone was seen just once. Here the CDR3 DNA reads TGTGCCAGCAGCGTAGGAGGTAAGCAGCCGGTCAATGAGCAGTTCTTC. As protein: CASSVGGKQPVNEQFF. V and J are TRBV9 and TRBJ2-1; D gene uncertain. Germline V gene lookup returns CDR1 SGDLS and CDR2 YYNGEE. The CDR3 runs to 16 residues. Trimming pared 0 bases from V and 6 bases from J, leaving 16 bases between.

The chain is built from TRBV6-5 and TRBJ1-1; D is unresolved. Germline V gene lookup returns CDR1 MNHEY and CDR2 SVGAGI. This CDR3 contains 14 residues. Trimming stripped 7 bases from V and 3 bases from J, with 15 bases between. This chain's CDR3 is CASTPRTDYTEAFF. The CDR3 DNA sequence: TGTGCCAGCACCCCCCGGACGGATTACACTGAAGCTTTCTTT.